The sequence of this T cell receptor beta chain was determined in a study of cytomegalovirus exposure and HLA in healthy donors. Healthy people donating bone marrow made up the donors. Germline CDR1 and CDR2: SGHTA and FQGTGA. The J segment lost 2 bases and the V segment lost 5 bases, leaving 5 bases of the junction unmatched. The CDR3 extends over 16 amino acids. The PCR used 60 Vbeta and 13 Jbeta primers. Sequenced by immunoSEQ multiplex PCR; TCRdb stores in-frame clones only, minus some. In the table there are about 180,000 clones, 60% to 85% of which are singletons. The chain links TRBV7-3 to TRBJ2-2; 10 positions agree with TRBD1. Sequenced material: PBMCs. This TCR derives from a man aged 18 to 35 in good health and CMV-seronegative. The CDR3 sequence is CASSRQGARNTGELFF. The CDR3 DNA follows: TGTGCCAGCAGCAGACAGGGGGCGAGAAACACCGGGGAGCTGTTTTTT.